Listed below are T cell receptor beta chains from one sample, sequenced in a study of T-cell reconstitution after alpha-beta-depleted transplantation in children. TCRdb itself ran the PCR reads through MiXCR, one entry per CDR3 protein. The repertoire has 350,000 to 450,000 distinct CDR3 sequences, about 14% of them found once; the top ten carry around 4%. The specimen comprised PBMCs, sampled from the stem cell graft. These TCRs come from a human donor who donated a stem cell graft to a child with Fanconi anemia. Each CDR3 is given with its conserved first and last residue. Fields, in order: clone size, D gene, J gene, V gene, CDR3 DNA, CDR3 protein. D genes are given only for firm matches. For some rows the clone size is stated as once, few or many, or as a class when expanded; others skip it.

>many|NA|TRBJ2-4|TRBV20-1
TGCAGTGCGCCGCGACTAGGCTCTCAGAAAAACATTCAGTACTTC
CSAPRLGSQKNIQYF
>once|TRBD1|TRBJ2-2|TRBV23-1
TGCGCCAGCAGTCACCGGGACAGGGGCACCGGGGAGCTGTTTTTT
CASSHRDRGTGELFF
>many|NA|TRBJ2-1|TRBV20-1
TGCAGTGCTAGCCGGGACCTCCGCACCAATGAGCAGTTCTTC
CSASRDLRTNEQFF
>NA|TRBD1|TRBJ2-1|TRBV5-1
TGCGCCAGCAGCTCGGGGCTAACCGGGACAGCATACAATGAGCAGTTCTTC
CASSSGLTGTAYNEQFF
>many|NA|TRBJ2-2|TRBV6-2/TRBV6-3
TGTGCCAGCAGAGGAGGACGCGCGAGATTCGGGGAGCTGTTTTTT
CASRGGRARFGELFF
>few|TRBD1|TRBJ2-3|TRBV5-1
TGCGCCAGCAGCTTGAGACGGACAGGCAGCACAGATACGCAGTATTTT
CASSLRRTGSTDTQYF
>many|TRBD1|TRBJ2-7|TRBV25-1
TGTGCCAGCACCTCGGACAGGGGCTACGAGCAGTACTTC
CASTSDRGYEQYF
>NA|NA|TRBJ1-2|TRBV20-1
TGCAGTGTCAGAAGAGGGGCAGGCGGCTACACCTTC
CSVRRGAGGYTF
>NA|NA|TRBJ2-1|TRBV6-5
TGTGCCAGCAGTTACTTGGGGGACCCCTTCTACAATGAGCAGTTCTTC
CASSYLGDPFYNEQFF
>NA|NA|TRBJ2-6|TRBV7-2
TGTGCCAGCAGCACATCTAGCGCGTCTAGCCAAAGCAACGTCCTGACTTTC
CASSTSSASSQSNVLTF
>NA|NA|TRBJ1-3|TRBV27
TGTGCCAGCAGTCCGTCCACCGGGGACCACTCTGGAAACACCATATATTTT
CASSPSTGDHSGNTIYF
>many|NA|TRBJ1-1|TRBV29-1
TGCAGCGTTGATTCTGGGGACACTGAAGCTTTCTTT
CSVDSGDTEAFF
>few|NA|TRBJ1-4|TRBV7-8
TGTGCCAGCAGCTCCGGGGGGGCTGAAAAACTGTTTTTT
CASSSGGAEKLFF
>many|NA|TRBJ2-3|TRBV7-9
TGTGCCAGCAGTTTATTGGCGGGCAGCACAGATACGCAGTATTTT
CASSLLAGSTDTQYF
>many|NA|TRBJ2-1|TRBV5-6
TGTGCCAGCAGCTTGGTCCAGGACCTCTACAATGAGCAGTTCTTC
CASSLVQDLYNEQFF
>NA|TRBD2|TRBJ2-5|TRBV6-1
TGTGCCAGCAGTACCCGGGGGGGCCGCGGAAGAGAGACCCAGTACTTC
CASSTRGGRGRETQYF
>many|NA|TRBJ1-2|TRBV9
TGTGCCAGCAGCCCCCGAGGGGGGAGTCCCTATGGCTACACCTTC
CASSPRGGSPYGYTF
>few|NA|TRBJ1-4|TRBV20-1
TGCAGTGCTCTGTGGGGGCGGAATGAAAAACTGTTTTTT
CSALWGRNEKLFF
>NA|TRBD2|TRBJ2-1|TRBV20-1
TGCAGTGCTCCTCTTTTAGCGGGCTCCTACAATGAGCAGTTCTTC
CSAPLLAGSYNEQFF
>few|NA|TRBJ1-2|TRBV6-5
TGTGCCAGCAGTTACTCCGGGACAACATATGGCTACACCTTC
CASSYSGTTYGYTF
>NA|NA|TRBJ1-1|TRBV12-3/TRBV12-4
TGTGCCAGCAGTTTCCGATTAGTGAACACTGAAGCTTTCTTT
CASSFRLVNTEAFF
>few|TRBD2|TRBJ2-5|TRBV15
TGTGCCACCAGCAGAGAGCGGGGGGGCCTTGAGACCCAGTACTTC
CATSRERGGLETQYF